Following are 21 T cell receptor beta chains from one sample sequenced in a study of blood T cell repertoires in COVID-19. The assay was immunoSEQ multiplex PCR, and TCRdb's table has in-frame clones only and misses some. The table has 23,000 or so clones, around 82% seen once. The sequenced sample was peripheral blood. The receptors shown here come from a human donor in a cohort sampled during active COVID-19.

DNA of the CDR3: TGTGCCAGCAGGATGCGGACAGGGGCCTACAATGAGCAGTTCTTC. Translation: CASRMRTGAYNEQFF. The chain recombines TRBV27 with TRBJ2-1; 9 nucleotides match TRBD1. Germline V gene sequence: CDR1 MNHEY, CDR2 SMNVEV (reference sequence). V shed 6 bases, J shed 2 bases, and the junction held 5 bases outside the gene matches. This CDR3 is 15 amino acids long.

V usage is TRBV9 and J usage is TRBJ2-5, with a weak D call TRBD1 (5 bases). The ends were cut back, 0 bases at V and 4 bases at J, with 10 bases in the middle. Germline CDR1 SGDLS, CDR2 YYNGEE. CDR3 size: 14 residues. CDR3 DNA: TGTGCCAGCAGCGTAGCCCCAGGGTCAGAGACCCAGTACTTC. Its protein is CASSVAPGSETQYF.

The table lists this clone with a few counts. The chain is built from TRBV14 and TRBJ2-7, with 12 positions matching TRBD1. V lost 4 bases, J lost 9 bases, and 16 bases stayed unmatched. The germline gives CDR1 SGHDN, CDR2 FVKESK. The CDR3 is made up of 17 amino acids. CDR3 sequence: CASSPYLGTGGSSVQYF. CDR3 coding DNA: TGTGCCAGCAGCCCTTACCTTGGGACAGGGGGCAGTTCTGTGCAGTACTTC.

The chain has TRBV28 and TRBJ2-7, with a tentative D call TRBD1 (6 bases). V shed 7 bases and J shed 6 bases, with 10 bases lying between them. The CDR3 runs to 11 residues. Germline loops: CDR1 MDHEN, CDR2 SYDVKM. CDR3 bases: TGTGCCAGCAATGCAGGGGCCGAGCAGTACTTC. It yields the protein CASNAGAEQYF.

The chain is built from TRBV6-4 and TRBJ2-1, with 7 nucleotides matching TRBD1. With V trimmed by 8 bases and J by 4 bases, 8 bases remained unmatched. The CDR3 covers 14 residues. Germline values: CDR1 MRHNA, CDR2 SNTAGT. The CDR3 sequence: CASAVAGGYNEQFF. For the CDR3, the DNA is TGTGCCAGCGCTGTGGCAGGGGGTTACAATGAGCAGTTCTTC.

The chain couples TRBV5-5 to TRBJ2-2; 7 bases line up with TRBD1. V shed 4 bases, J shed 5 bases, and the junction held 8 bases outside the gene matches. Germline lookup yields CDR1 SGHKS and CDR2 YYEKEE (reference sequence). The CDR3 has 15 residues. As DNA, the CDR3 is TGTGCCAGCAGCCCAAGAGACAGGGTGACCGGGGAGCTGTTTTTT. Translated, it gives CASSPRDRVTGELFF.

V usage is TRBV14 and J usage is TRBJ1-1, with D hard to call. Trimming pared 0 bases from V and 4 bases from J, leaving 12 bases between. The CDR3 sequence is 15 residues long. Germline V gene lookup returns CDR1 SGHDN and CDR2 FVKESK. The CDR3 sequence is CASSQDGGLGTEAFF. The CDR3 DNA is TGTGCCAGCAGCCAAGACGGCGGTCTCGGCACTGAAGCTTTCTTT.

The J gene is TRBJ1-1, the V gene TRBV10-2; 9 bases line up with TRBD1. V gave up 6 bases and J gave up 1 base; unmatched junction bases: 3. The CDR3 runs to 14 residues. Germline CDR1 reads WSHSY; CDR2 reads SAAADI. This CDR3 reads CASSQGQGNTEAFF. The CDR3 coding sequence is TGCGCCAGCAGCCAGGGACAGGGGAACACTGAAGCTTTCTTT.

This chain joins TRBV4-1 and TRBJ2-1; 7 bases are a match to TRBD2. Germline V gives CDR1 MGHRA, CDR2 YSYEKL. After removal of 2 bases from V and 1 base from J, the junction contained 17 bases not matched to a gene. This CDR3 contains 20 residues. CDR3: CASSQYPTLLATLSYNEQFF. Here the CDR3 DNA reads TGCGCCAGCAGCCAATATCCCACCCTACTAGCGACATTATCCTACAATGAGCAGTTCTTC.

The J gene is TRBJ2-1, the V gene TRBV5-6, with D possibly TRBD1 on 6 matching bases. The CDR3 is 18 residues long. The V gene's germline CDR1 is SGHDT and CDR2 YYEEEE. Trimming removed 0 bases at V and 2 bases at J, with 18 bases between. The CDR3 reads CASSLERGTGKTYNEQFF. Written as DNA, the CDR3 is TGTGCCAGCAGCTTGGAAAGGGGGACGGGGAAGACCTACAATGAGCAGTTCTTC.

This clone was seen a few times. This chain joins TRBV29-1 and TRBJ1-6; TRBD1 aligns across 7 bases. The germline V gene encodes CDR1 SQVTM and CDR2 ANQGSEA. The length of the CDR3 is 15 residues. J gave up 7 bases and V 7 bases, and 13 bases lay outside the gene matches. The CDR3 nucleotides are TGCAGCGCCGCCTTCACAGGGGCCAGAAATTCACCCCTCCACTTT. This translates into CSAAFTGARNSPLHF. The whole variable domain, remainder taken from reference TRBV29-1 and TRBJ1-6, is SAVISQKPSRDICQRGTSLTIQCQVDSQVTMMFWYRQQPGQSLTLIATANQGSEATYESGFVIDKFPISRPNLTFSTLTVSNMSPEDSSIYLCSAAFTGARNSPLHFGNGTRLTVT.

The chain couples TRBV20-1 to TRBJ2-7, with a tentative D call TRBD2 (5 bases). The V and J ends lost 5 bases and 7 bases respectively, with 9 bases between them. The CDR3 consists of 10 residues. From germline, CDR1 is DFQATT and CDR2 SNEGSKA (reference sequence). CDR3 amino acids: CSAGVAEQYF. The CDR3 coding sequence is TGCAGTGCTGGGGTAGCGGAGCAGTACTTC.

The chain couples TRBV21-1 to TRBJ1-6. TRBV21-1 is an annotated pseudogene. This CDR3 is built from 15 residues. The CDR3 DNA is TGTGCCAGCAGCAAGGTTCGAGGGATGAGTTGGCCCCTCCACTTT. It specifies CASSKVRGMSWPLHF.

The chain recombines TRBV6-5 with TRBJ2-5; D is perhaps TRBD2 (5 bases). Trimming stripped 9 bases from V and 2 bases from J, with 16 bases between. Germline V gene sequence: CDR1 MNHEY, CDR2 SVGAGI. The CDR3 has 14 amino acids. CDR3 protein: CASTFDTGQETQYF. CDR3 in DNA: TGTGCCAGTACATTCGACACGGGACAAGAGACCCAGTACTTC.

The J gene is TRBJ2-1, the V gene TRBV18; 8 bases align to TRBD2. Germline V lookup: CDR1 KGHSH, CDR2 LQKENI. The CDR3 is 14 residues long. Trimming cost V 2 bases and J 6 bases; bases outside gene matches: 3. The CDR3 spells CASSPRRGANEQFF. In nucleotides, the CDR3 is TGTGCCAGCTCACCAAGGCGGGGGGCCAATGAGCAGTTCTTC. Full variable domain (remainder filled in from reference TRBV18 and TRBJ2-1): NAGVMQNPRHLVRRRGQEARLRCSPMKGHSHVYWYRQLPEEGLKFMVYLQKENIIDESGMPKERFSAEFPKEGPSILRIQQVVRGDSAAYFCASSPRRGANEQFFGPGTRLTVL.

The genes are TRBV7-2 and TRBJ2-7; 9 bases line up with TRBD2. Germline CDR1 reads SGHTA; CDR2 reads FQGNSA. The V segment lost 5 bases and the J segment 3 bases; nucleotides outside the gene matches: 14. The length of the CDR3 is 17 residues. DNA for the CDR3: TGTGCCAGCAGCCCTCACAGACTAGCGGAGCGCTTCTACGAGCAGTACTTC. This encodes CASSPHRLAERFYEQYF.

The V gene is TRBV6-2 or TRBV6-3, the J gene TRBJ1-1; possibly TRBD1 for D (5 bases). CDR1 and CDR2 from the germline V gene are MNHEY and SVGEGT. The CDR3 spans 17 residues. The V and J ends lost 5 bases and 0 bases respectively, with 19 bases between them. In DNA, the CDR3 is TGTGCCAGCAGTAAAAATCCGGGACTGATCATGAACACTGAAGCTTTCTTT. Encoded protein: CASSKNPGLIMNTEAFF.

As DNA, the CDR3 is TGTGCCAGCAGCCTCGGCCGGGCGGGCCACGAGCAGTACTTC. It translates to CASSLGRAGHEQYF. The rearrangement uses TRBV7-2 and TRBJ2-7; perhaps TRBD2 as D (5 bases). Germline assignment: CDR1 SGHTA and CDR2 FQGNSA. The CDR3 contains 14 residues. The germline V and J ends were trimmed by 5 bases and 5 bases, with 16 bases remaining between them.

The V and J genes are TRBV5-4 and TRBJ2-2, with 9 positions matching TRBD1. The CDR3 sequence is 15 residues long. The V segment lost 4 bases and the J segment 3 bases; nucleotides outside the gene matches: 4. Germline V lookup: CDR1 SGHNT, CDR2 YYREEE (reference sequence). CDR3 sequence reads: CASSPGQGHTGELFF. The CDR3 DNA follows: TGTGCCAGCAGCCCGGGACAGGGTCACACCGGGGAGCTGTTTTTT. Looking up the rest from reference TRBV5-4 and TRBJ2-2 gives the full variable domain: ETGVTQSPTHLIKTRGQQVTLRCSSQSGHNTVSWYQQALGQGPQFIFQYYREEENGRGNFPPRFSGLQFPNYSSELNVNALELDDSALYLCASSPGQGHTGELFFGEGSRLTVL.

As DNA, the CDR3 is TGTGCCATCAGTGGGCTGGGGCAGGGCTATGGCTACACCTTC. It codes for CAISGLGQGYGYTF. The rearrangement uses TRBV10-3 and TRBJ1-2, with D perhaps TRBD1 (5 bases). Trimming pared 4 bases from V and 4 bases from J, leaving 13 bases between. Germline CDR1 is ENHRY and CDR2 is SYGVKD. This CDR3 is built from 14 residues.

The chain is built from TRBV10-3 and TRBJ1-1; TRBD1 is a possible D gene (5 bases). Germline assignment: CDR1 ENHRY and CDR2 SYGVKD. The CDR3 is 14 amino acids. V was clipped by 6 bases and J by 2 bases, with 13 bases between them. DNA of the CDR3: TGTGCCATCAGAGAGGGACGGACAAACACTGAAGCTTTCTTT. Its translation: CAIREGRTNTEAFF.